This TCR beta chain was profiled in a study of Ad26.COV2.S vaccination and SARS-CoV-2 variants. The treatment was: roughly 18 received Ad26.COV2.S at low or high dose, single or two shots; 5 received placebo; per-sample allocation not given. Collection of the samples took place on day 63 after the first injection of vaccine or placebo. TCRdb's copy holds only in-frame clones and misses some; the assay was immunoSEQ multiplex PCR. This sample has hundreds of thousands of clones; approximately 86% occur once, and the top ten carry around 10%. J gave up 4 bases and V 6 bases, and 6 bases lay outside the gene matches. Germline V CDR1 and CDR2: MNHEY, SVGAGI. The CDR3 runs 15 residues.

The TCR comes from a person aged 18-65 years who received the Ad26.COV2.S COVID-19 vaccine or a placebo. Specimen: peripheral blood, collected in a trial of Ad26.COV2.S vaccine versus placebo. The V and J genes are TRBV6-5 and TRBJ2-7, with TRBD2 identical over 13 bases. This chain's CDR3 is CASRLAGGPGYEQYF. CDR3 DNA: TGTGCCAGCAGACTAGCGGGAGGGCCGGGGTACGAGCAGTACTTC.